This entry features one T cell receptor beta chain sequence. The source of the sample is a study of shared clonotypes between healthy human individuals. V lost 4 bases and J 6 bases, leaving 6 bases between the germline ends. This CDR3 is 12 amino acids long. The germline V gene encodes CDR1 SGHTA and CDR2 FQGNSA. Here immunoSEQ multiplex PCR was the method, and the copy in TCRdb shows in-frame clones only, minus some. The sample records approximately 2,000,000 clones, just under 95% being singletons. Division of CD4+ cells produced a CD45RA+ naive subset and a CD45RA-negative memory subset. The TCR sequence derives from a man between 18 and 29 years old in good health. Some clones in this sample may be carry-over from other donors' samples. The rearrangement uses TRBV7-2 and TRBJ2-2; D gene unclear. The sample comprised naive CD4+ T cells from PBMCs. Subset denoted: CD45RA+ positively selected. CDR3 sequence reads: CASSYLAGELFF. In DNA, the CDR3 is TGTGCCAGCAGCTACCTGGCCGGGGAGCTGTTTTTT.